The present TCR beta chain was sequenced within a study of T cell responses to AZD1222 COVID-19 vaccine. Study findings and constraints: With two AZD1222 doses given, Spike-specific TCR breadth and depth both rose. Donors in the cohort were predominantly white British and more often female, and clonal diversity was possibly underestimated. Repertoire sampling happened only post peak T cell response.

Germline V gene data show CDR1 as SGHDT and CDR2 as YYEEEE. The CDR3 covers 12 residues. Trimming took 2 bases from V and 6 from J, leaving 9 bases between them. On this clone itself: No antigen is known for it.

This table comes from immunoSEQ multiplex PCR, and its TCRdb copy is limited to in-frame clones, with some not included. The table shows 200,000 or so clones, with approximately 94% occurring only once. The chain carries TRBV5-6 and TRBJ2-7, with D hard to call. Sequenced here: peripheral blood, sampled 28 days after the second AZD1222 dose. This clonotype originated in an adult who received the AZD1222 COVID-19 vaccine. This CDR3 is CASSFVPSEQYF. The CDR3 nucleotides read TGTGCCAGCAGCTTTGTCCCCAGCGAGCAGTACTTC. Drawing the rest from reference TRBV5-6 and TRBJ2-7, the complete variable domain is DAGVTQSPTHLIKTRGQQVTLRCSPKSGHDTVSWYQQALGQGPQFIFQYYEEEERQRGNFPDRFSGHQFPNYSSELNVNALLLGDSALYLCASSFVPSEQYFGPGTRLTVT.